This T cell receptor beta chain was recovered during a study of T-cell reconstitution after alpha-beta-depleted transplantation in children. Construction of the TCRbeta library involved unique molecular identifiers. From the PCR reads, TCRdb called clonotypes with MiXCR, one entry per CDR3 protein. The profile shows around 64,000 distinct CDR3 sequences, around 9.9% of them singletons. Study observations and caveats: After one year, T-cell counts and TCRbeta diversity mostly came from new T cells. Where some patients showed high TCRbeta diversity at day 60, it came from recipient T cells and thymic progenitors that had survived. Roughly two months post-transplant, alpha-beta T cells reportedly originated from several hundred graft clones that had expanded.

Turning to this clonotype: The antigen is not known. A read error may explain this, as a much larger clone is one base away.

The sequencing used PBMCs, collected before TCRalphabeta/CD19-depleted stem cell transplant. This clonotype originated in a boy between 5 and 17 years old with acute myeloid leukemia, due to receive a stem cell transplant.

The DNA for the CDR3 is TGTGCCAGCAGCTCCTCGCCCTACGAGCAGTACGTC. Amino acid sequence: CASSSSPYEQYV. The V and J genes are TRBV16 and TRBJ2-7, with no clear D. The CDR3 is 12 amino acids. Germline V gene sequence: CDR1 KGHSY, CDR2 FQNENV. Trimming cost V 5 bases and J 2 bases, with 7 bases left between them.